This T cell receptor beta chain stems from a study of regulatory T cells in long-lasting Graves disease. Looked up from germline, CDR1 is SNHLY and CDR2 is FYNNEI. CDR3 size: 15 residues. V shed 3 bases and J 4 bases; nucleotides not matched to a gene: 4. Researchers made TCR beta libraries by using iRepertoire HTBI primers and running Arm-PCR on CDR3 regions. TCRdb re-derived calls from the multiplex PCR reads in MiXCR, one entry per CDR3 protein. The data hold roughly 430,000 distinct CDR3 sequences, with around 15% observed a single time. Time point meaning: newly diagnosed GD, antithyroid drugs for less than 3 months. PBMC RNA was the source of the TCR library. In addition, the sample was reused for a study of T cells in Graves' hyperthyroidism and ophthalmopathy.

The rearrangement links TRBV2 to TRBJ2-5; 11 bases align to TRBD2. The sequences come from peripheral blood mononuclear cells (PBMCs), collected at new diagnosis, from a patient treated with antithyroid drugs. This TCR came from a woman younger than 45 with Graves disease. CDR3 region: CASSDGTSGGETQYF. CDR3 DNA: TGTGCCAGCAGTGATGGGACTAGCGGTGGAGAGACCCAGTACTTC.